This TCR beta chain is from a study of response to subunit inactivated influenza vaccine. This clonotype has more than one count but fewer than ten. Its antigen remains unknown. TCRdb reprocessed the RT-PCR reads via MiXCR and lists one record per CDR3 protein. The data contain 590,000 or so distinct CDR3 sequences, approximately 15% of them singletons. The CDR3 has 13 amino acids. CDR1 is SGHRS, CDR2 YFSETQ, per germline. V was cut by 0 bases and J by 5 bases, with 6 bases left in between. Findings of the study overall: Few new T cells, the authors suggested, are recruited by each seasonal influenza vaccination.

The J gene is TRBJ2-1, the V gene TRBV5-1; D call uncertain. This receptor was taken from a middle-aged man who received an inactivated influenza vaccine. The sample in question was PBMCs from blood, obtained around 15 days before vaccination. This CDR3 is CASSLEVDNEQFF. CDR3 sequence (DNA): TGCGCCAGCAGCTTGGAAGTGGACAATGAGCAGTTCTTC.